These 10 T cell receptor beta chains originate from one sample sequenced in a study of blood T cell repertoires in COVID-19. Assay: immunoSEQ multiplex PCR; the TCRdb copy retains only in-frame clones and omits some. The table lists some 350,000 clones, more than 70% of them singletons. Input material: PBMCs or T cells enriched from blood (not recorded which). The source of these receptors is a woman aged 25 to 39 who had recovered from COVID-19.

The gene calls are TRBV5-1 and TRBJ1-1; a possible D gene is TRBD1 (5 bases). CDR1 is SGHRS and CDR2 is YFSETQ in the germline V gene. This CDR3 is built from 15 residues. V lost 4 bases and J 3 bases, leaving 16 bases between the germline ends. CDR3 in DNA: TGCGCCAGCAGCCCCCATCAGGGAGGGGACACTGAAGCTTTCTTT. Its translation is CASSPHQGGDTEAFF.

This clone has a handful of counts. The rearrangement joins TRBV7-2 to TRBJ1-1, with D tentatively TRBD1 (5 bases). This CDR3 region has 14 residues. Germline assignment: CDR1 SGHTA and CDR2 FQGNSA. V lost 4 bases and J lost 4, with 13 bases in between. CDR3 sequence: CASSSQFRGTEAFF. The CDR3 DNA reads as TGTGCCAGCAGCTCCCAGTTTAGGGGCACTGAAGCTTTCTTT.

The CDR3 spells CASSLRRATSRYF. The CDR3 DNA reads TGTGCCAGCAGCTTACGCAGGGCTACCTCCCGGTACTTC. The chain employs TRBV7-8 and TRBJ2-4; maybe TRBD1 (5 bases). V lost 2 bases and J lost 15, with 17 bases in between. In germline, CDR1 is SGHVS, CDR2 FQNEAQ. The CDR3 has 13 amino acids.

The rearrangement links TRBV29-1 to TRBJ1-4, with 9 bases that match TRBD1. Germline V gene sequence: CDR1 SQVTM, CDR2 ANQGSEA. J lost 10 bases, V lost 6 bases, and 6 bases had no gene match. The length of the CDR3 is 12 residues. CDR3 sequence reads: CSVRTGEGKLFF. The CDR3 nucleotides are TGCAGCGTACGGACAGGGGAGGGAAAACTGTTTTTT.

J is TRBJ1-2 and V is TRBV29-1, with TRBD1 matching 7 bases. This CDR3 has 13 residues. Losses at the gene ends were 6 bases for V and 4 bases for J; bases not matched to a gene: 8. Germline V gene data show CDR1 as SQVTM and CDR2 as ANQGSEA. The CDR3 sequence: CSVQRGGLYGYTF. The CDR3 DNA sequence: TGCAGCGTCCAACGAGGGGGCCTCTATGGCTACACCTTC.

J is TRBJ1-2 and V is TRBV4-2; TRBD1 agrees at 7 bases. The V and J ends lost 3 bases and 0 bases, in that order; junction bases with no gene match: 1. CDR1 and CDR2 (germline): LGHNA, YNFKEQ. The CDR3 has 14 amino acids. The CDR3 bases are TGTGCCAGCAGCCAGGGACAGACTAACTATGGCTACACCTTC. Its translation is CASSQGQTNYGYTF.

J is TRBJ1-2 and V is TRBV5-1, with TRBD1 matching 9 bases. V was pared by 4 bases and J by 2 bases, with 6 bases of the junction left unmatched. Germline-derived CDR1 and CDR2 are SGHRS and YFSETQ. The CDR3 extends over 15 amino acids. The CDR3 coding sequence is TGCGCCAGCAGCGTGGAGACAGGGGGGAACTATGGCTACACCTTC. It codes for CASSVETGGNYGYTF. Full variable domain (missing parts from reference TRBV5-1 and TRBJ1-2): KAGVTQTPRYLIKTRGQQVTLSCSPISGHRSVSWYQQTPGQGLQFLFEYFSETQRNKGNFPGRFSGRQFSNSRSEMNVSTLELGDSALYLCASSVETGGNYGYTFGSGTRLTVV.

CDR3 DNA: TGTGCTAGTGGATCCGGACAGGGGGCCCCAGAAGAGACCCAGTACTTC. Amino acids: CASGSGQGAPEETQYF. The chain carries TRBV12-5 and TRBJ2-5; 11 positions match TRBD1. The CDR3 runs to 16 residues. The V and J ends lost 6 bases and 3 bases, in that order; junction bases with no gene match: 9. Germline CDR1 LGHNT, CDR2 FRNRAP.

CDR3: CASSLASQDRGASPLHF. The CDR3 DNA sequence: TGTGCCAGCAGCTTAGCCTCCCAGGACAGGGGGGCCTCACCCCTCCACTTT. The V call is TRBV7-8, the J call TRBJ1-6; TRBD1 agrees at 10 bases. V was clipped by 0 bases and J by 10 bases; unmatched bases: 9. This CDR3 has 17 residues. The germline CDR1 and CDR2 sequences are SGHVS and FQNEAQ. The full variable domain, rest sourced from reference TRBV7-8 and TRBJ1-6, is GAGVSQSPRYKVAKRGQDVALRCDPISGHVSLFWYQQALGQGPEFLTYFQNEAQLDKSGLPSDRFFAERPEGSVSTLKIQRTQQEDSAVYLCASSLASQDRGASPLHFGNGTRLTVT.

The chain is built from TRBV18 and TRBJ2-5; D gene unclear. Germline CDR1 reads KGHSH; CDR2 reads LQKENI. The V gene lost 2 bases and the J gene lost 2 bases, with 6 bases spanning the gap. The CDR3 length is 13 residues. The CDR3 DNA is TGTGCCAGCTCACCAGAGACTCAAGAGACCCAGTACTTC. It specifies CASSPETQETQYF.